This TCR beta chain was captured by sequencing in a study of shared clonotypes between healthy human individuals. This CDR3 comprises 13 residues. The germline gives CDR1 SGHNT, CDR2 YYREEE (reference sequence). V shed 4 bases and J shed 4 bases, with 12 bases lying between them. General study findings and limits: A few donors showed sharing of around 5% of naive CD4 clonotypes.

The assay was carried out at the deep level. The authors distributed each subset's genomic DNA evenly over several immunoSEQ plates. Produced via immunoSEQ multiplex PCR; TCRdb's table is partial and in-frame only. The sample consists of around 2.3 million clones, approximately 96% of them appearing once. With respect to this clone: Its antigen is unidentified. Additional DNA sequences in this sample encode the identical CDR3.

The chain links TRBV5-4 to TRBJ2-7; tentative D call: TRBD2 (5 bases). This receptor was taken from a man younger than 30 in good health. Sequencing input: naive CD4+ T cells sorted from blood. Described subset: CD45RA+ positively selected. The CDR3 loop reads CASSPVEGYEQYF. The DNA for the CDR3 is TGTGCCAGCAGCCCCGTCGAGGGTTACGAGCAGTACTTC.